The 16 T cell receptor beta chains in this list originate from one sample, sequenced in a study of blood T cell repertoires in COVID-19. Generated by immunoSEQ multiplex PCR, the TCRdb table keeps only in-frame clones and is missing some. The table records roughly 290,000 clones, 70% to 90% of them present only once. Sequenced material: peripheral blood. The receptors shown here come from a woman in her 50s with active or convalescent COVID-19.

The chain uses TRBV5-6 and TRBJ2-4; the D gene is possibly TRBD1 (6 bases). The CDR3 is 15 amino acids. The germline gives CDR1 SGHDT, CDR2 YYEEEE. V lost 2 bases, J lost 8 bases, and 17 bases lay in between. This CDR3 is CASSFRGLGGYIQYF. DNA of the CDR3: TGTGCCAGCAGCTTCAGGGGCCTCGGAGGTTACATTCAGTACTTC.

As regards this clone: This CDR3 fails to terminate in the conserved phenylalanine or tryptophan, so it likely reflects a read error. Because the CDR3's place on the DNA is in doubt, the DNA is left out and the CDR3 is given as listed by TCRdb. The chain is built from TRBV2 and TRBJ2-7; the DNA was not used to check the table's D call, TRBD2. The CDR3 spans 13 amino acids, including both terminal residues. Germline lookup yields CDR1 SNHLY and CDR2 FYNNEI. CDR3 sequence: CASSPTAQTSLPL.

The chain carries TRBV10-3 and TRBJ2-7; 8 bases are a match to TRBD1. J was trimmed by 2 bases and V by 6 bases; bases with no gene match: 9. The germline gives CDR1 ENHRY, CDR2 SYGVKD. This CDR3 comprises 15 residues. The CDR3 nucleotides read TGTGCCATCAGCGCCGGACAGGGTGGGACCTACGAGCAGTACTTC. Translated, it gives CAISAGQGGTYEQYF.

The J gene is TRBJ2-7, the V gene TRBV5-1, with a weak D call TRBD2 (5 bases). Trimming removed 0 bases from V and 5 bases from J, with 9 bases in between. The CDR3 runs 13 residues. Germline CDR1 SGHRS, CDR2 YFSETQ. The chain's CDR3 is CASSLAGADEQYF. CDR3 in DNA: TGCGCCAGCAGCTTGGCAGGAGCGGACGAGCAGTACTTC.

This clone was seen a handful of times. The V call is TRBV6-1, the J call TRBJ1-2; TRBD1 agrees at 7 bases. Trimming removed 2 bases from V and 7 bases from J; junction bases left unmatched: 4. CDR3 size: 13 residues. Germline V gene sequence: CDR1 MNHNS, CDR2 SASEGT. CDR3 residues: CASSERGQFGYTF. DNA of the CDR3: TGTGCCAGCAGTGAAAGGGGACAGTTTGGCTACACCTTC.

The rearrangement links TRBV5-4 to TRBJ2-1; maybe TRBD2 (7 bases). CDR1 is SGHNT and CDR2 is YYREEE in the germline V gene (reference sequence). The CDR3 runs 18 residues. V was clipped by 6 bases and J by 2 bases, with 24 bases between them. The CDR3 loop is CASTLGGGAGHTYNEQFF. CDR3 sequence (DNA): TGTGCCAGCACCCTAGGGGGAGGGGCGGGACACACCTACAATGAGCAGTTCTTC.

The genes are TRBV4-2 and TRBJ1-3; D uncertain. V was shortened by 1 base and J by 4 bases, with 11 bases between the two germline ends. The CDR3 consists of 15 residues. Germline V gene lookup returns CDR1 LGHNA and CDR2 YNFKEQ. CDR3 nucleotide sequence: TGTGCCAGCAGCCAAGGCGAGGGTGGCGGAAACACCATATATTTT. Protein: CASSQGEGGGNTIYF.

The rearrangement links TRBV4-2 to TRBJ2-3, with D possibly matching TRBD1 (5 bases). Trimming took off 2 bases at V and 2 bases at J, with 14 bases between the two ends. Germline V lookup: CDR1 LGHNA, CDR2 YNFKEQ. The CDR3 is made up of 16 amino acids. This CDR3 reads CASSQKQGFVTDTQYF. The CDR3 coding sequence is TGTGCCAGCAGCCAAAAGCAGGGTTTCGTCACAGATACGCAGTATTTT.

This chain connects TRBV27 to TRBJ1-1, with a possible D match to TRBD1 (6 bases). CDR1 MNHEY and CDR2 SMNVEV come from the germline V gene (reference sequence). V was pared by 7 bases and J by 1 base, with 16 bases between. The CDR3 runs 15 residues. CDR3 protein: CASTPQGSTNTEAFF. The CDR3 region has the DNA TGTGCCAGCACACCTCAGGGGTCAACGAACACTGAAGCTTTCTTT.

The chain is built from TRBV19 and TRBJ1-1, with D tentatively TRBD1 (6 bases). From germline, CDR1 is LNHDA and CDR2 SQIVND (reference sequence). CDR3 length: 13 residues. With 7 bases removed from V and 1 base from J, the gap between germline ends came to 10 bases. The chain's CDR3 is CASTETGNTEAFF. DNA for the CDR3: TGTGCCAGTACCGAGACAGGGAACACTGAAGCTTTCTTT.

This chain connects TRBV6-5 to TRBJ1-1; D gene uncertain. The V and J ends lost 4 bases and 1 base respectively, with 10 bases between them. The CDR3 has 14 amino acids. The germline V gene encodes CDR1 MNHEY and CDR2 SVGAGI. CDR3 region: CASSSGLGNTEAFF. Written as DNA, the CDR3 is TGTGCCAGCAGTTCCGGGTTGGGGAACACTGAAGCTTTCTTT.

This clone was recorded once. The chain recombines TRBV5-1 with TRBJ2-2, with 8 positions matching TRBD2. Unmatched junction bases numbered 2, after V lost 2 bases and J lost 5 bases. This CDR3 contains 14 residues. The germline V gene encodes CDR1 SGHRS and CDR2 YFSETQ. Written as DNA, the CDR3 is TGCGCCAGCAGCTTAGCGGGAGAAACCGGGGAGCTGTTTTTT. Its translation: CASSLAGETGELFF.

This chain uses TRBV18 with TRBJ1-5; 7 bases fit TRBD1. Germline V gene lookup returns CDR1 KGHSH and CDR2 LQKENI. This CDR3 is 13 amino acids long. With 6 bases clipped from V and 7 bases from J, the junction kept 6 bases outside the gene matches. CDR3 sequence: CASSKGGGQPQHF. CDR3 bases: TGTGCCAGCTCTAAAGGGGGCGGCCAGCCCCAGCATTTT. The full variable domain, rest sourced from reference TRBV18 and TRBJ1-5, is NAGVMQNPRHLVRRRGQEARLRCSPMKGHSHVYWYRQLPEEGLKFMVYLQKENIIDESGMPKERFSAEFPKEGPSILRIQQVVRGDSAAYFCASSKGGGQPQHFGDGTRLSIL.

This sequence joins TRBV13 and TRBJ2-1, with TRBD2 matching 16 bases. CDR3 length: 21 residues. J was trimmed by 5 bases and V by 5 bases; bases with no gene match: 18. Germline-derived CDR1 and CDR2 are PRHDT and FYEKMQ (reference sequence). CDR3 in amino acids: CASSPRGIPGLAGGRHNEQFF. CDR3 coding DNA: TGTGCCAGCAGCCCGAGGGGAATACCGGGACTAGCGGGAGGGAGACACAATGAGCAGTTCTTC.

The chain employs TRBV9 and TRBJ1-3; D uncertain. Germline CDR1 reads SGDLS; CDR2 reads YYNGEE. The V end was cut by 3 bases, the J end by 0 bases, with 10 bases between. The CDR3 is made up of 15 amino acids. CDR3 sequence reads: CASSGEGVSGNTIYF. The CDR3 region has the DNA TGTGCCAGCAGCGGAGAGGGAGTCTCTGGAAACACCATATATTTT.

J is TRBJ1-2 and V is TRBV28; 7 bases fit TRBD1. CDR3 length equals 14 residues. CDR1 MDHEN and CDR2 SYDVKM come from the germline V gene. Losses at the gene ends were 2 bases for V and 8 bases for J; bases not matched to a gene: 8. The CDR3 loop is CASSLITGARGYTF. The CDR3 DNA reads as TGTGCCAGCAGTTTAATCACAGGGGCCAGGGGCTACACCTTC.